These T cell receptor beta chains were read from a single sample in a study of cytomegalovirus exposure and HLA in healthy donors. Using immunoSEQ multiplex PCR, the repertoire was profiled, and TCRdb retains in-frame clones only, with some absent. This sample has tens of thousands of clones, with more than 70% found just once. Sequenced sample: PBMCs. These receptors originate from a woman aged 18-29 years in good health and CMV-seropositive. Both conserved end residues are part of each CDR3. The D gene is left open where the match is weak. Not all rows give a size; the values are once, few, many and, for expanded clones, a class.

j_call d_call v_call clone_size cdr3_nt cdr3_aa
TRBJ1-6 TRBD1 TRBV2 once TGTGCCAGCAGCCGGACAGGGGATCATAATTCACCCCTCCACTTT CASSRTGDHNSPLHF
TRBJ2-5 TRBD2 TRBV28 once TGTGCCAGCAGTTTGAATGATGCGGGGGGGCAAGAGACCCAGTACTTC CASSLNDAGGQETQYF
TRBJ2-7 TRBD2 TRBV27 once TGTGCCAGCAGTTTATCGACTAGCGGGGGGGGAGAGCAGTACTTC CASSLSTSGGGEQYF
TRBJ2-7 . TRBV7-8 once TGTGCCAGCAGCTTAGCGTTACGGACAGCGACCGACGAGCAGTACTTC CASSLALRTATDEQYF
TRBJ2-3 . TRBV7-9 once TGTGCCAGCAGCTTAGCGGGGAGCTCCACAGATACGCAGTATTTT CASSLAGSSTDTQYF
TRBJ2-7 . TRBV28 . TGTGCCAGCAGTTCCCGACAGGCGGGCAGCTACGAGCAGTACTTC CASSSRQAGSYEQYF
TRBJ2-4 TRBD1 TRBV7-6 . TGTGCCAGCAGCTCAAACGTTGGACAGGTGGGGATTCAGTACTTC CASSSNVGQVGIQYF
TRBJ2-5 . TRBV5-4 once TGTGCCAGCAGCTTGGTTCCGGGGCAAGAGACCCAGTACTTC CASSLVPGQETQYF
TRBJ2-2 . TRBV14 . TGTGCCAGCGGCCGGAGGGGCGCGGCCGGGGAGCTGTTTTTT CASGRRGAAGELFF
TRBJ1-6 TRBD1 TRBV7-9 . TGTGCCAGCAGCTTCCCGGGACAGCGTAATTCACCCCTCCACTTT CASSFPGQRNSPLHF
TRBJ2-5 TRBD2 TRBV28 . TGTGCCAGCAGTTTCCTTTCGCGGGGGGGCTGGCGACAAGAGACCCAGTACTTC CASSFLSRGGWRQETQYF
TRBJ2-1 TRBD2 TRBV4-2 . TGTGCCAGCAGCCGGACTAGCGCGGTTAATGAGCAGTTCTTC CASSRTSAVNEQFF
TRBJ1-1 . TRBV23-1 . TGCGCCAGCAGTCATCCTAGGTGGTCGAACACTGAAGCTTTCTTT CASSHPRWSNTEAFF
TRBJ1-2 . TRBV7-8 many TGTGCCAGCAGCTTAGGGTCGAGCTATGGCTACACCTTC CASSLGSSYGYTF
TRBJ2-1 TRBD1 TRBV7-7 . TGTGCCAGCAGCAGCCTGACAGGGGTAACCTACAATGAGCAGTTCTTC CASSSLTGVTYNEQFF
TRBJ1-6 TRBD1 TRBV14 . TGTGCCAGCAGCCTTAGGGGGCTTGATAATTCACCCCTCCACTTT CASSLRGLDNSPLHF
TRBJ1-1 TRBD1 TRBV7-8 . TGTGCCAGCAGCTCGGGACAGGGGTTGGGGAACACTGAAGCTTTCTTT CASSSGQGLGNTEAFF
TRBJ2-3 TRBD2 TRBV9 . TGTGCCAGCAGCCCCGAACTAGCGGTTACAGATACGCAGTATTTT CASSPELAVTDTQYF
TRBJ1-1 . TRBV11-3 once TGTGCCAGCAGCTTAGTGGCGAACACTGAAGCTTTCTTT CASSLVANTEAFF
TRBJ1-4 TRBD1 TRBV27 . TGTGCCAGCAGCCCATGGGGAGGAGGGGGCAGTGAAAAACTGTTTTTT CASSPWGGGGSEKLFF